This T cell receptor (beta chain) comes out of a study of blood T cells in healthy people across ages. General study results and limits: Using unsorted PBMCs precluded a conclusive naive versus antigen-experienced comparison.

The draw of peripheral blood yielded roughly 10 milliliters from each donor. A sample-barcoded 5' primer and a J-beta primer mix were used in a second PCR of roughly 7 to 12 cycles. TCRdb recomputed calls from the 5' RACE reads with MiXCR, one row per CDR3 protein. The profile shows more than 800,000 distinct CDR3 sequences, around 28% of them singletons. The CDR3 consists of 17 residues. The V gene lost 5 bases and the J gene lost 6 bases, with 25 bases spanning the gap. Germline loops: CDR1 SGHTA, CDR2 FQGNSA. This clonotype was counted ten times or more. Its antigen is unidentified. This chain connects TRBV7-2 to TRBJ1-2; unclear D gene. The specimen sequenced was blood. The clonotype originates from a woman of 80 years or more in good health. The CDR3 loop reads CASSPSGPIKIGDGYTF. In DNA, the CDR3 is TGTGCCAGCAGCCCTAGTGGCCCGATTAAGATAGGAGATGGCTACACCTTC. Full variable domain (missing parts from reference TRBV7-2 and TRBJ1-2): GAGVSQSPSNKVTEKGKDVELRCDPISGHTALYWYRQSLGQGLEFLIYFQGNSAPDKSGLPSDRFSAERTGGSVSTLTIQRTQQEDSAVYLCASSPSGPIKIGDGYTFGSGTRLTVV.